This record looks at one T cell receptor (beta chain) sequence and its context. The antigen is not known. This specimen comes from a study of PD-1 blockade in mismatch repair-deficient tumors. Study details: All were previously treated, progressing patients with about a dozen mismatch repair-deficient cancer types.

Some clones are missing from TCRdb's copy, which holds only in-frame ones; the method was immunoSEQ multiplex PCR. This sample has tens of thousands of clones, with roughly 75% found just once. Notes on the study in general: Rapid post-treatment expansion, then contraction, generally preceding radiologic response, marked tumor-resident clones.

V lost 0 bases, J lost 8 bases, and 4 bases stayed unmatched. The CDR3 covers 14 residues. CDR1 SGHRS and CDR2 YFSETQ come from the germline V gene. Mismatch repair deficiency was confirmed in all patients, by PCR or immunohistochemistry. The TCR-sequenced patients were a few responders to pembrolizumab. This rearrangement joins TRBV5-1 to TRBJ1-4, with 7 bases lining up with TRBD1. This clonotype originated in an adult with mismatch repair-deficient cancer. The starting material was peripheral blood, obtained 4 weeks after starting pembrolizumab. The CDR3 DNA is TGCGCCAGCAGCTTGGCAGGGGGGGGCGAAAAACTGTTTTTT. Encoded protein: CASSLAGGGEKLFF.